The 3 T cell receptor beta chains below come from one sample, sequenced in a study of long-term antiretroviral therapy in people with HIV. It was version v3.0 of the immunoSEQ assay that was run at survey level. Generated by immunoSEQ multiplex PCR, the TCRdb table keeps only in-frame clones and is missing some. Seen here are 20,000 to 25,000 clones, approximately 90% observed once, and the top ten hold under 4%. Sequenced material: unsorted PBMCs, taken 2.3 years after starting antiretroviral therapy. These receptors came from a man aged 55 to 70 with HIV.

As DNA, the CDR3 is TGTGCCAGCAGCGTACAGGGGGCCGGCACAGATACGCAGTATTTT. Translated: CASSVQGAGTDTQYF. The chain uses TRBV7-3 and TRBJ2-3; 9 bases fit TRBD1. Per the germline V gene, CDR1 is SGHTA and CDR2 is FQGTGA. The CDR3 runs to 15 residues. The trim removed 5 bases at V and 1 base at J, leaving 4 bases unmatched.

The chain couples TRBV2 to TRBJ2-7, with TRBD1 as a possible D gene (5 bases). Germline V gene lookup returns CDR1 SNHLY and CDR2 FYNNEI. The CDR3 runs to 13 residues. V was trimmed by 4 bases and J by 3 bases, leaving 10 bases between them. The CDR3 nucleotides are TGTGCCAGCAGTGCGACAGTTATCTACGAGCAGTACTTC. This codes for CASSATVIYEQYF.

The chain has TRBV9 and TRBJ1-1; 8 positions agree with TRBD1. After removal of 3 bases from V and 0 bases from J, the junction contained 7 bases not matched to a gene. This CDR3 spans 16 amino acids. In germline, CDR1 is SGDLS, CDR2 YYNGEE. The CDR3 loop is CASSEQQGVMNTEAFF. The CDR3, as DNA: TGTGCCAGCAGCGAGCAACAGGGGGTGATGAACACTGAAGCTTTCTTT.